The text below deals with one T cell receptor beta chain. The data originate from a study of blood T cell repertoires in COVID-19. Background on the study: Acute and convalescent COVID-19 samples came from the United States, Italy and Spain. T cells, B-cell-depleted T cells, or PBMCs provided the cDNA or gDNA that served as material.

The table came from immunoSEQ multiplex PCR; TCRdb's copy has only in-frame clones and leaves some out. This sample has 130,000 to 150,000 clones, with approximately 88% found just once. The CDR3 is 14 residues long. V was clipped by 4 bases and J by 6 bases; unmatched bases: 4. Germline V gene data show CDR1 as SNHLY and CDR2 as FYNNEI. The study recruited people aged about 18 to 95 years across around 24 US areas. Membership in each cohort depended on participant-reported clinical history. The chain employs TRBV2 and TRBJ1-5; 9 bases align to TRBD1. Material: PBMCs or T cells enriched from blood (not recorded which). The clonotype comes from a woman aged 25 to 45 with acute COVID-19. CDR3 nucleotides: TGTGCCAGCAGTGTAGGGACAGGGACTCAGCCCCAGCATTTT. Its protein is CASSVGTGTQPQHF.